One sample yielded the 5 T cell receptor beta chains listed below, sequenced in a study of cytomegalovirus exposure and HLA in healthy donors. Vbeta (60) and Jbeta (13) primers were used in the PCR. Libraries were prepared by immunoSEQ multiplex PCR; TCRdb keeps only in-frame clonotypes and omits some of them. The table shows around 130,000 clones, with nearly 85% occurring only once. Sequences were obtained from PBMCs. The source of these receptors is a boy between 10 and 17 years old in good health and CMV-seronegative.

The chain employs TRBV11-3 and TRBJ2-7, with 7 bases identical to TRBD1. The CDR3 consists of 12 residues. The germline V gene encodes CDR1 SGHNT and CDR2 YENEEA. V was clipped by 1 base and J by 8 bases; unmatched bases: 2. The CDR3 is CASSLGQGKQYF. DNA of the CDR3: TGTGCCAGCAGCTTAGGACAGGGAAAGCAGTACTTC.

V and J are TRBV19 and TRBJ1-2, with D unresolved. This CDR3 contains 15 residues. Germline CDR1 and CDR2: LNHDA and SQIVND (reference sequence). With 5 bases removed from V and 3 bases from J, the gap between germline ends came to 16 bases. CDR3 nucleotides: TGTGCCAGTAGTGTTGCAGATCCCGGGGACTATGGCTACACCTTC. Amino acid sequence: CASSVADPGDYGYTF.

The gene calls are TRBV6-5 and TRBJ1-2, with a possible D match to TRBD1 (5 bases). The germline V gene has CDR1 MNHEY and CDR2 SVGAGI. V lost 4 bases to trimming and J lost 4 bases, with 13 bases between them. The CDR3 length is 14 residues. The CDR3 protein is CASSWTSQGYGYTF. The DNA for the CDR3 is TGTGCCAGCAGTTGGACATCCCAAGGCTATGGCTACACCTTC.

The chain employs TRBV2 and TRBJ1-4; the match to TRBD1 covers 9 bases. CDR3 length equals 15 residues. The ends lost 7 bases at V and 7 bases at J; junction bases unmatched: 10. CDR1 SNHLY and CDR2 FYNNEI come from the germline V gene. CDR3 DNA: TGTGCCAGCACTCCGCGGACAGGGGTGCGTGAAAAACTGTTTTTT. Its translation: CASTPRTGVREKLFF.

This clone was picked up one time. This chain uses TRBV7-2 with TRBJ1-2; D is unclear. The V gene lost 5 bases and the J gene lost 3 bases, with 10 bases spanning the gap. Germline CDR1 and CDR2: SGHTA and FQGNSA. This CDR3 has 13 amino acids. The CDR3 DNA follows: TGTGCCAGCAGCCGACCGCAGGACTATGGCTACACCTTC. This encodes CASSRPQDYGYTF. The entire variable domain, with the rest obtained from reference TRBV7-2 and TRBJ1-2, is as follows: GAGVSQSPSNKVTEKGKDVELRCDPISGHTALYWYRQSLGQGLEFLIYFQGNSAPDKSGLPSDRFSAERTGGSVSTLTIQRTQQEDSAVYLCASSRPQDYGYTFGSGTRLTVV.